This TCR beta chain was recovered during a study of cytomegalovirus exposure and HLA in healthy donors. The PCR made use of 60 Vbeta and 13 Jbeta primers. Generated by immunoSEQ multiplex PCR, the TCRdb table keeps only in-frame clones and is missing some. This sample has some 150,000 clones, with approximately 82% found just once. This clone was found a few times. A read error may produce the germline difference seen at one junction end. The sequence came from a male donor in good health and CMV-seronegative. The source material was PBMCs.

Here the CDR3 reads CASSLGQGLAGELFF. Written as DNA, the CDR3 is TGTGCCAGCAGTTTGGGACAGGGTCTCGCCGGGGAGCTGTTTTTT. This chain connects TRBV5-4 to TRBJ2-2; 9 nucleotides align to TRBD1. The CDR3 spans 15 residues. Germline CDR1 SGHNT, CDR2 YYREEE (reference sequence).